This T cell receptor (beta chain) was captured by sequencing in a study of shared clonotypes between healthy human individuals. At the level of the study: The people who gave samples were a couple of women and a few men aged 18 to 49. Findings and limits, study-wide: Large depth notwithstanding, sorted-subset sequencing proved incomplete by rarefaction.

The input for sorted-subset replicate PCRs was about 210 ng DNA, 30,000 or so T cell genomes. Here immunoSEQ multiplex PCR was the method, and the copy in TCRdb shows in-frame clones only, minus some. This table has under 1,100,000 clones, roughly 70% appearing once. Germline V gene data show CDR1 as MNHNY and CDR2 as SVGAGI (reference sequence). The CDR3 sequence is 13 residues long. Trimming shortened V by 2 bases and J by 9 bases, and 8 bases separated the two germline ends. This clone was seen a few times. The antigen is unknown. Every donor was a Caucasian adult from Nashville, Tennessee. The gene calls are TRBV6-6 and TRBJ1-6; no clear D. This TCR came from a man aged 18 to 29 in good health. The sample comprised memory CD4+ T cells sorted from blood. As to subset: CD45RA-negative fraction. CDR3 protein: CASSYLKTSPLHF. Here the CDR3 DNA reads TGTGCCAGCAGTTACCTTAAGACTTCACCCCTCCACTTT.